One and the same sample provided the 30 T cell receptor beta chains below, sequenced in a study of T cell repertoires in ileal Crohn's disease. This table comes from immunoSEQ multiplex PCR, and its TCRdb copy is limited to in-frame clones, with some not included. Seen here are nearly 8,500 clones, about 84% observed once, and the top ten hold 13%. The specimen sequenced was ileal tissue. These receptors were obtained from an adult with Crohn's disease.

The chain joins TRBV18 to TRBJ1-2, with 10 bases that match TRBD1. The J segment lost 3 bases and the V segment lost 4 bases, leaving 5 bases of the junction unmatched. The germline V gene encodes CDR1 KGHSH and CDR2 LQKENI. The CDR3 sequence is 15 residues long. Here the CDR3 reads CASSQDRGDDYGYTF. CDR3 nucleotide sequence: TGTGCCAGCTCACAGGACAGGGGGGACGACTATGGCTACACCTTC.

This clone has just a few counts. CDR3 DNA: TGTGCCAGCAGTCAAGGAGGGACTAGCGGGAGTTATGGTGAGCAGTTCTTC. Amino acid sequence: CASSQGGTSGSYGEQFF. The rearrangement joins TRBV6-1 to TRBJ2-1; 14 nucleotides line up with TRBD2. The CDR3 extends over 17 amino acids. Germline CDR1 and CDR2: MNHNS and SASEGT. V trimming: 5 bases; J trimming: 9 bases; junction bases outside the gene matches: 12.

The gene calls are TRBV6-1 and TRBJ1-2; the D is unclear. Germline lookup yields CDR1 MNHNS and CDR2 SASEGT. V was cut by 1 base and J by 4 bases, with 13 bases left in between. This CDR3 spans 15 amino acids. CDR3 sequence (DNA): TGTGCCAGCAGTGAAGGAGGGTGGGAGGGCTATGGCTACACCTTC. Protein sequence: CASSEGGWEGYGYTF.

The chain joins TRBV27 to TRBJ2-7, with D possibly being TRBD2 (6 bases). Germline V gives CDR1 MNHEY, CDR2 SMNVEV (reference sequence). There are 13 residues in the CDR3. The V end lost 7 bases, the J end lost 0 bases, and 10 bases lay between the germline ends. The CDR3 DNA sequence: TGTGCCAGCATCGGGAGTTACTCCTACGAGCAGTACTTC. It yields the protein CASIGSYSYEQYF.

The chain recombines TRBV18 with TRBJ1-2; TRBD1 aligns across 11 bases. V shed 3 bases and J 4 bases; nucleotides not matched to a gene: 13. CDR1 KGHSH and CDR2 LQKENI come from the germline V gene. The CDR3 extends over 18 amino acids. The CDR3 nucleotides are TGTGCCAGCTCACCGGAAATTATTGGACAGGGGGCTAGCTATGGCTACACCTTC. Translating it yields CASSPEIIGQGASYGYTF.

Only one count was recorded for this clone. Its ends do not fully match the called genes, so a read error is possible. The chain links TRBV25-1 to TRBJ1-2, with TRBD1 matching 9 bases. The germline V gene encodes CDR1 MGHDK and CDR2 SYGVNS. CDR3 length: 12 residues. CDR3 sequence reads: CASSGWTGVPFF. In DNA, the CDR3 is TGTGCCAGCAGTGGATGGACAGGGGTCCCATTTTTC.

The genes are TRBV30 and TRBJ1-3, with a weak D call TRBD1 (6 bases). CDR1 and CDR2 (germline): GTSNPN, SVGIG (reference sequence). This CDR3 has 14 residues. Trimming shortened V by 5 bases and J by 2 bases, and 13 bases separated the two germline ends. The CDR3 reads CAWDRNGPGNTIYF. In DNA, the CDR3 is TGTGCCTGGGACAGGAACGGACCTGGAAACACCATATATTTT.

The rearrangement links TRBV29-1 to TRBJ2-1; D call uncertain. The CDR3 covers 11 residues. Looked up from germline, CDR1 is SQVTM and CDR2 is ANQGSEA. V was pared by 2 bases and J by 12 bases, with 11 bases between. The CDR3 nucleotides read TGCAGCGTTGAAACAAGAGGTTGGCAGTTCTTC. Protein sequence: CSVETRGWQFF.

The CDR3 here is CASSTRGTLGTYGYTF. The CDR3 coding sequence is TGTGCCAGCAGTACCCGCGGGACTCTCGGGACCTATGGCTACACCTTC. This chain links TRBV6-6 with TRBJ1-2, with a tentative D call TRBD1 (5 bases). The CDR3 has 16 residues. CDR1 MNHNY and CDR2 SVGAGI come from the germline V gene (reference sequence). V lost 5 bases to trimming and J lost 4 bases, with 20 bases between them.

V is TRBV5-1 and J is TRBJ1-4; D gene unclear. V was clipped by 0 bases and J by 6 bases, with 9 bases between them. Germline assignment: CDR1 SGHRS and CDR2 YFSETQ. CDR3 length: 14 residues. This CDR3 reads CASSLGPPDEKLFF. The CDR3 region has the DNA TGCGCCAGCAGCTTGGGACCGCCTGATGAAAAACTGTTTTTT.

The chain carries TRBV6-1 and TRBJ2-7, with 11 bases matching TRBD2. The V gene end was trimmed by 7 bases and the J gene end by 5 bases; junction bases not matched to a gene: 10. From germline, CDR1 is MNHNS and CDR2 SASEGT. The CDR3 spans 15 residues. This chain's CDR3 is CASTHLAGGWNEQYF. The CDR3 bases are TGTGCCAGCACCCACTTAGCGGGAGGGTGGAACGAGCAGTACTTC.

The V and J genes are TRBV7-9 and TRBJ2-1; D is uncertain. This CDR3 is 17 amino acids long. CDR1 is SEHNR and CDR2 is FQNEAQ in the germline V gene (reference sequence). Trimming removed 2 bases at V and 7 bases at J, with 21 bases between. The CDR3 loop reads CASSLSFPGLIGNEQFF. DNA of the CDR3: TGTGCCAGCAGCTTAAGTTTTCCAGGCCTAATAGGGAATGAGCAGTTCTTC.

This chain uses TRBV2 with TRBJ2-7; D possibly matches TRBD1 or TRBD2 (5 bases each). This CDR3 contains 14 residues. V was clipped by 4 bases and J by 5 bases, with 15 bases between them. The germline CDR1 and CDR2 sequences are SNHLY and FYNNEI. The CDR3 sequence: CASSVERGSNEQYF. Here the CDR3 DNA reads TGTGCCAGCAGTGTTGAGAGGGGTAGCAACGAGCAGTACTTC.

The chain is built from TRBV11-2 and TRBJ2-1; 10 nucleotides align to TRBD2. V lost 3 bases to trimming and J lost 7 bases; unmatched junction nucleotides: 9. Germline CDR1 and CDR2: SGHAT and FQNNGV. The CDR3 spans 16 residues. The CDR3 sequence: CASSLRSSGSSNEQFF. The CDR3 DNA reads TGTGCCAGCAGCTTGCGTTCTAGCGGGAGTTCAAATGAGCAGTTCTTC.

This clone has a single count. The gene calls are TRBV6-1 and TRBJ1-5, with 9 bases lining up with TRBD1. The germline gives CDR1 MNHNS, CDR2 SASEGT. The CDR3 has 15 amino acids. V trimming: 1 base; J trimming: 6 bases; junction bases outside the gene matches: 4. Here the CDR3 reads CASSEGTGVTQPQHF. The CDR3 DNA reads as TGTGCCAGCAGTGAAGGGACAGGGGTTACTCAGCCCCAGCATTTT.

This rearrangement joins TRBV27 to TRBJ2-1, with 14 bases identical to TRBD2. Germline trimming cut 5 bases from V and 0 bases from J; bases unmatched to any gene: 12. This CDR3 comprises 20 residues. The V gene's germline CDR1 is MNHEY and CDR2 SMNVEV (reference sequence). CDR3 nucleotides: TGTGCCAGCAGTAAGTATAGTCCGGGACTAGCGGGAGACTCCTACAATGAGCAGTTCTTC. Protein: CASSKYSPGLAGDSYNEQFF.

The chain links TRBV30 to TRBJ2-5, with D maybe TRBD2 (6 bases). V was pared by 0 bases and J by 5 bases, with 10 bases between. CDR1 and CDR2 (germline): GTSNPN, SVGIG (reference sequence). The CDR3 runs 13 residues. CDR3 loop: CAWSVGGDETQYF. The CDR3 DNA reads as TGTGCCTGGAGTGTAGGAGGGGACGAGACCCAGTACTTC.

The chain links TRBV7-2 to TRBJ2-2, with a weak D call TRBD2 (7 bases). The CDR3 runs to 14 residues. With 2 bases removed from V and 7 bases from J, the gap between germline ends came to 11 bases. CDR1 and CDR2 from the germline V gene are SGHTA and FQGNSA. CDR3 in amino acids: CASSLHREGGELFF. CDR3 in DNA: TGTGCCAGCAGCTTACACAGGGAGGGCGGGGAGCTGTTTTTT.

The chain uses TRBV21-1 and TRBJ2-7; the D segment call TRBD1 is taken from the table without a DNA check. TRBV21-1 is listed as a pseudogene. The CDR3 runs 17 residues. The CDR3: CASSKIIRDRPNDEQYF. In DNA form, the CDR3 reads TGTGCCAGCAGCAAAATAATAAGGGACAGGCCTAATGACGAGCAGTACTTC.

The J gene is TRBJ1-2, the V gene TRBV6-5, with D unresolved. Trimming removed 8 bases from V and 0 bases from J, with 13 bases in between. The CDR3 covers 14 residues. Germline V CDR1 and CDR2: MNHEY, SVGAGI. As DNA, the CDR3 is TGTGCCAGCGGGCCAGCGCCGACTAACTATGGCTACACCTTC. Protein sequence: CASGPAPTNYGYTF.

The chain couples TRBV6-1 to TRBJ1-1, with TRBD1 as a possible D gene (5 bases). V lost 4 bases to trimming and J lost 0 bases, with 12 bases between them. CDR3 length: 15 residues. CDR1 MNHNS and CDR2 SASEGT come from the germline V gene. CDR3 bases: TGTGCCAGCAGTGCCTTAAGGGGTATGAACACTGAAGCTTTCTTT. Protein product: CASSALRGMNTEAFF.

The CDR3 bases are TGCGCCAGCAGAATAACTAGCGGGCCCTACAATGAGCAGTTCTTC. Translated: CASRITSGPYNEQFF. This sequence joins TRBV5-1 and TRBJ2-1, with 9 nucleotides matching TRBD2. The germline CDR1 and CDR2 sequences are SGHRS and YFSETQ. The CDR3 extends over 15 amino acids. Trimming cost V 5 bases and J 2 bases; bases outside gene matches: 5. Looking up the rest from reference TRBV5-1 and TRBJ2-1 gives the full variable domain: KAGVTQTPRYLIKTRGQQVTLSCSPISGHRSVSWYQQTPGQGLQFLFEYFSETQRNKGNFPGRFSGRQFSNSRSEMNVSTLELGDSALYLCASRITSGPYNEQFFGPGTRLTVL.

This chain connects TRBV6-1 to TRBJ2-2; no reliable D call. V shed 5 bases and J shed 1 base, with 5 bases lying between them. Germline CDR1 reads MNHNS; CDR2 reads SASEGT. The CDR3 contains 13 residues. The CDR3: CASSWQNTGELFF. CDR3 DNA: TGTGCCAGCAGTTGGCAGAACACCGGGGAGCTGTTTTTT.

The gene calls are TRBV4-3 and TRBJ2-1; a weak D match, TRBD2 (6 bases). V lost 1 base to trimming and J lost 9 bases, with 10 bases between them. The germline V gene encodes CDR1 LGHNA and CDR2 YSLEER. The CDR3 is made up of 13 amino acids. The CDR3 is CASSQGLVTEQFF. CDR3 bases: TGCGCCAGCAGCCAAGGACTAGTCACTGAGCAGTTCTTC.

The CDR3 here is CASSPETGTNQPQHF. The CDR3 DNA follows: TGTGCCAGCTCACCCGAAACAGGGACAAATCAGCCCCAGCATTTT. V usage is TRBV18 and J usage is TRBJ1-5, with D possibly matching TRBD1 (6 bases). The CDR3 length is 15 residues. V lost 3 bases to trimming and J lost 4 bases, with 13 bases between them. The V gene's germline CDR1 is KGHSH and CDR2 LQKENI.

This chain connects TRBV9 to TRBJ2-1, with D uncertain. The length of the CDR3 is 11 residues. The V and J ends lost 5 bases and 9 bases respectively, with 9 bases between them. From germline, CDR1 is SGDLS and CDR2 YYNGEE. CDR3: CASSLVGEQFF. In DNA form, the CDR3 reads TGTGCCAGCAGTTTAGTGGGTGAGCAGTTCTTC.

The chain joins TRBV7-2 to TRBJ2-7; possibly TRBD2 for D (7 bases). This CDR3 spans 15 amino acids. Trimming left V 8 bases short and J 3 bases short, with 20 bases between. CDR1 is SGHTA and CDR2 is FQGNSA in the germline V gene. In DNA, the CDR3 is TGTGCCAGCGGTTGGGAGGGGGGCGCATACTACGAGCAGTACTTC. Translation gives CASGWEGGAYYEQYF. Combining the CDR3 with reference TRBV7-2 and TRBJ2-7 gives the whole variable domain GAGVSQSPSNKVTEKGKDVELRCDPISGHTALYWYRQSLGQGLEFLIYFQGNSAPDKSGLPSDRFSAERTGGSVSTLTIQRTQQEDSAVYLCASGWEGGAYYEQYFGPGTRLTVT.

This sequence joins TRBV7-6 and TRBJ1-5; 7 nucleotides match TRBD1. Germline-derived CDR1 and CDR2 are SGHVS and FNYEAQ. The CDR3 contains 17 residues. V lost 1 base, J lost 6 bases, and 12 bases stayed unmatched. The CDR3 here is CASSLEIGHRGGQPQHF. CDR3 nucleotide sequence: TGTGCCAGCAGCTTAGAAATCGGACACAGGGGTGGTCAGCCCCAGCATTTT.

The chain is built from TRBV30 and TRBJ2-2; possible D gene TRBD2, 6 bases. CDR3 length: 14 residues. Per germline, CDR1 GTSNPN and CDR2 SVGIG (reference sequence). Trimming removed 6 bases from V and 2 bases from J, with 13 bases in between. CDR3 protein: CACLAHLNTGELFF. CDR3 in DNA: TGTGCCTGTCTAGCGCACCTAAACACCGGGGAGCTGTTTTTT.

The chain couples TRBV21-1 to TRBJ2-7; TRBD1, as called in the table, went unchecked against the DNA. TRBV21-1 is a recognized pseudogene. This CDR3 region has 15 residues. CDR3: CASSLAGQLTYEQYF. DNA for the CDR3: TGTGCCAGCAGCCTTGCGGGACAGCTTACCTACGAGCAGTACTTC.